This T cell receptor (beta chain) stems from a study of OX40 agonist ivuxolimab in advanced cancers. On the study more broadly: Head and neck, renal cell, melanoma or hepatocellular carcinoma were the cancers that dose-escalation patients had. Age averaged around 60 years (range about 23 to 80), and around 78% were male. Findings and caveats of the study: Dose levels from 0.1 to 3.0 mg/kg saw CD4+ and CD8+ blood T cells expand clonally by week 6. Averaged across samples, CD8+ T cells carried more expanded clones than CD4+ did.

Trimming took 7 bases from V and 2 from J, leaving 15 bases between them. The V gene's germline CDR1 is SNHLY and CDR2 FYNNEI. The CDR3 covers 14 residues. Comments on this clone: Its cognate antigen is unknown.

The protocol was immunoSEQ multiplex PCR, while the TCRdb copy is restricted to in-frame clones and leaves out a portion. The top ten hold 58% of the sample, which has tens of thousands of clones, 88% seen once. This TCR was recovered from an adult with an advanced solid tumor such as melanoma, head and neck, liver or kidney cancer. This sequence joins TRBV2 and TRBJ2-7, with a tentative D call TRBD1 (6 bases). The sequencing here drew on CD4+ or CD8+ T cells sorted from blood, taken in a trial of the OX40 agonist ivuxolimab. CDR3 protein: CASKVGGDAYEQYF. CDR3 nucleotide sequence: TGTGCCAGCAAGGTAGGGGGAGACGCCTACGAGCAGTACTTC.